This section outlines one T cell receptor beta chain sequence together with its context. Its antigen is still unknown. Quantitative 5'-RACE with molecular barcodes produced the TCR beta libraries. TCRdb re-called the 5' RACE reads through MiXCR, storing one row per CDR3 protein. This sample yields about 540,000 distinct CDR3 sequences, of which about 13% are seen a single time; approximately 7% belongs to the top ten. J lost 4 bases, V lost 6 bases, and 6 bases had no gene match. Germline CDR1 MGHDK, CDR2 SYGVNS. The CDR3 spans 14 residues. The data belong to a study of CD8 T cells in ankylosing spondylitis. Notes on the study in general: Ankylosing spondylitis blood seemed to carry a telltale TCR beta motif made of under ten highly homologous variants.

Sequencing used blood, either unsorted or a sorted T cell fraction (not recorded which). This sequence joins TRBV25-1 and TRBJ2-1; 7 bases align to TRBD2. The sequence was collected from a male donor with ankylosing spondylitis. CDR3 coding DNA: TGTGCCAGCAGCCAGCGGGAATCATACAATGAGCAGTTCTTC. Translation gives CASSQRESYNEQFF.